This record covers a single T cell receptor (beta chain). No antigen is known for it. A J-beta primer mix and a sample-barcoded 5' primer were used in a second PCR of about 7 to 12 cycles. TCRdb redid the calling of the 5' RACE reads with MiXCR, one entry per CDR3 protein. This sample has about 1.4 million distinct CDR3 sequences, with 45% to 70% found just once. The sample originates from a study of blood T cells in healthy people across ages. The study recruited healthy Caucasian donors from Russia who were aged roughly 6 to 90. Study outcomes and limitations: Unsorted PBMCs prevented conclusive naive versus antigen-experienced comparison.

The CDR3 runs to 13 residues. Trimming cost V 7 bases and J 1 base, with 8 bases left between them. The chain joins TRBV12-3 or TRBV12-4 to TRBJ1-5; D gene ambiguous. This sequence was found in a man between 18 and 29 years old in good health. Sequenced: blood. The CDR3 spells CASNWASNQPQHF. The CDR3 DNA reads TGTGCCAGCAACTGGGCCAGCAATCAGCCCCAGCATTTT.